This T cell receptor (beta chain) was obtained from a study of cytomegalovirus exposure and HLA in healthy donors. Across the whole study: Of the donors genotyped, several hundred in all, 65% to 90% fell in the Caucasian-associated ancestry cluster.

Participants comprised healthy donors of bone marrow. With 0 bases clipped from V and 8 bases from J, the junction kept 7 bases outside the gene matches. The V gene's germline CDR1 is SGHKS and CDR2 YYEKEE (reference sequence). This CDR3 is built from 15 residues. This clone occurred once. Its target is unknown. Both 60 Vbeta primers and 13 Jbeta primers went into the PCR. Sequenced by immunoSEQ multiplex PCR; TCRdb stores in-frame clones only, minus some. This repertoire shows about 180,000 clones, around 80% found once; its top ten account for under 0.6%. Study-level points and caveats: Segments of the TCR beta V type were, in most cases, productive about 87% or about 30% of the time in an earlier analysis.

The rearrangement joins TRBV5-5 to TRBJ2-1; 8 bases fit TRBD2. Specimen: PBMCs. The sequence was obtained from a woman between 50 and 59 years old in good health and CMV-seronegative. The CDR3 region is CASSLGAGGAYEQFF. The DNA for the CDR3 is TGTGCCAGCAGCTTGGGCGCCGGGGGGGCGTATGAGCAGTTCTTC.